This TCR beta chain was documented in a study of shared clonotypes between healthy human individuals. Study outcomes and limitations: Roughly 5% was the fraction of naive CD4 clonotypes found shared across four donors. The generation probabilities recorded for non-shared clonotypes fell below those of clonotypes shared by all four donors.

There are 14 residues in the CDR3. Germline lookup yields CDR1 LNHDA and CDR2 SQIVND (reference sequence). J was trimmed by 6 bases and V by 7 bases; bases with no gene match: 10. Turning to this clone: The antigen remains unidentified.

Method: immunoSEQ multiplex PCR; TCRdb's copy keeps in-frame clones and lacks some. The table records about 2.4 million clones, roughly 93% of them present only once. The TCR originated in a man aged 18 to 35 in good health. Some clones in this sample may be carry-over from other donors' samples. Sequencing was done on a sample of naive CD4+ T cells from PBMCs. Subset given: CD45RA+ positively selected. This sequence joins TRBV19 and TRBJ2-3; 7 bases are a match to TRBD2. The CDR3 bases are TGTGCCAGTAATTGGGCGGGAGTATCCGATACGCAGTATTTT. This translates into CASNWAGVSDTQYF.